These 5 T cell receptor beta chains were all obtained from the same sample, sequenced in a study of blood T cell repertoires in COVID-19. The repertoire was sequenced with immunoSEQ multiplex PCR; TCRdb's copy has only in-frame clones and lacks some. The data hold fewer than 250,000 clones, with over 80% observed a single time. Sample: peripheral blood. The receptors here all came from a man between 60 and 70 years old with COVID-19, enrolled during active disease.

V is TRBV5-1 and J is TRBJ1-3; TRBD1 is a possible D gene (6 bases). V was trimmed by 7 bases and J by 0 bases, leaving 11 bases between them. The CDR3 is made up of 14 amino acids. In germline, CDR1 is SGHRS, CDR2 YFSETQ. CDR3 in DNA: TGCGCCAGCTTGGACAGCCTCTCTGGAAACACCATATATTTT. This encodes CASLDSLSGNTIYF.

The CDR3 sequence: CASSLAGATEAFF. The CDR3 DNA reads TGTGCCAGCAGCTTAGCAGGGGCGACTGAAGCTTTCTTT. The V gene is TRBV7-9, the J gene TRBJ1-1; possibly TRBD1 for D (5 bases). Per germline, CDR1 SEHNR and CDR2 FQNEAQ (reference sequence). Trimming took off 0 bases at V and 5 bases at J, with 7 bases between the two ends. This CDR3 has 13 residues.

The V call is TRBV27, the J call TRBJ2-7, with 9 bases matching TRBD1. This CDR3 region has 16 residues. Per the germline V gene, CDR1 is MNHEY and CDR2 is SMNVEV (reference sequence). J was trimmed by 4 bases and V by 4 bases; bases with no gene match: 11. The CDR3 DNA is TGTGCCAGCAGTTCCTCCGGGACAGGGATTGGGTACGAGCAGTACTTC. Protein product: CASSSSGTGIGYEQYF.

J is TRBJ2-7 and V is TRBV10-2; perhaps TRBD1 as D (6 bases). Per the germline V gene, CDR1 is WSHSY and CDR2 is SAAADI. CDR3 length: 12 amino acids. V lost 6 bases, J lost 3 bases, and 9 bases lay in between. The CDR3 loop reads CASSPGHYEQYF. The CDR3 DNA reads as TGCGCCAGCAGCCCGGGACACTACGAGCAGTACTTC.

The chain couples TRBV7-9 to TRBJ1-6; 9 bases map to TRBD1. V gave up 8 bases and J gave up 3 bases; unmatched junction bases: 8. Germline V CDR1 and CDR2: SEHNR, FQNEAQ (reference sequence). The CDR3 is 16 residues long. CDR3 bases: TGTGCCAGCGGACAGGGGACCCTCCACTATAATTCACCCCTCCACTTT. Residues: CASGQGTLHYNSPLHF.